The 10 T cell receptor beta chains reported below all come from one sample, sequenced in a study of T cell responses to AZD1222 COVID-19 vaccine. Assay used: immunoSEQ multiplex PCR; TCRdb lists only in-frame clones, some missing. This sample has 150,000 or so clones, with more than 85% found just once. Here the sequenced sample was peripheral blood, taken on day 0 of MenACWY control vaccination. The receptor set was obtained from an adult in good health.

CDR3 nucleotide sequence: TGTGCCAGCAGCTTCTTACTGCGGAAGAACACTGAAGCTTTCTTT. It translates to CASSFLLRKNTEAFF. The chain employs TRBV7-2 and TRBJ1-1; D call uncertain. Germline CDR1 is SGHTA and CDR2 is FQGNSA. The V and J ends lost 3 bases and 1 base respectively, with 12 bases between them. The CDR3 has 15 amino acids.

The genes are TRBV6-5 and TRBJ1-2, with D perhaps matching TRBD1 (5 bases). V was clipped by 1 base and J by 4 bases, with 13 bases between them. Looked up from germline, CDR1 is MNHEY and CDR2 is SVGAGI. The CDR3 loop spans 15 amino acids. The CDR3 DNA reads as TGTGCCAGCAGTTACTTCGGGGCCCCCAGCTATGGCTACACCTTC. This sequence encodes CASSYFGAPSYGYTF.

This sequence joins TRBV18 and TRBJ1-4; D unresolved. Trimming stripped 3 bases from V and 2 bases from J, with 7 bases between. Germline values: CDR1 KGHSH, CDR2 LQKENI. The CDR3 runs 14 residues. The chain's CDR3 is CASSPTSTNEKLFF. The CDR3 nucleotides read TGTGCCAGCTCACCGACGTCTACTAATGAAAAACTGTTTTTT.

V gene TRBV12-3 or TRBV12-4 combines with J gene TRBJ2-1; 7 positions match TRBD2. The CDR3 spans 13 residues. The junction had 2 bases not matched to a gene; V was cut back by 2 bases and J by 7 bases. Here the CDR3 DNA reads TGTGCCAGCAGTTTACTGGGACTAAATGAGCAGTTCTTC. This codes for CASSLLGLNEQFF.

This chain uses TRBV5-1 with TRBJ1-4; D uncertain. CDR3 length: 15 residues. Germline loops: CDR1 SGHRS, CDR2 YFSETQ. V was clipped by 0 bases and J by 2 bases, with 8 bases between them. The CDR3 spells CASSLVLGTNEKLFF. As DNA, the CDR3 is TGCGCCAGCAGCTTGGTATTGGGGACTAATGAAAAACTGTTTTTT.

The V call is TRBV19, the J call TRBJ2-2; perhaps TRBD1 as D (6 bases). The germline CDR1 and CDR2 sequences are LNHDA and SQIVND (reference sequence). The CDR3 is made up of 14 amino acids. V was pared by 7 bases and J by 6 bases, with 15 bases between. The CDR3 DNA reads TGTGCCAGTAAGGTGCCAGGGGATGCCGGGGAGCTGTTTTTT. Translated: CASKVPGDAGELFF.

This clone was seen once. This same CDR3 is encoded by further DNA sequences in the sample. The CDR3, as DNA: TGCGCCAGCAGCTTGGAGGGTGGGGGAAATCAGCCCCAGCATTTT. Protein sequence: CASSLEGGGNQPQHF. The genes are TRBV5-1 and TRBJ1-5; TRBD1 is a possible D gene (5 bases). V was trimmed by 0 bases and J by 4 bases, leaving 11 bases between them. The CDR3 spans 15 residues. Germline V gene data show CDR1 as SGHRS and CDR2 as YFSETQ.

This clone was observed once. This chain uses TRBV14 with TRBJ1-3, with D unclear. The length of the CDR3 is 14 residues. V gave up 1 base and J gave up 6 bases, with 10 bases separating them. CDR1 is SGHDN and CDR2 is FVKESK in the germline V gene. CDR3 loop: CASSQVGRINTIYF. CDR3 in DNA: TGTGCCAGCAGCCAAGTCGGCAGGATAAACACCATATATTTT.

V usage is TRBV5-6 and J usage is TRBJ1-1, with D unclear. The germline V gene has CDR1 SGHDT and CDR2 YYEEEE. V dropped 0 bases and J dropped 2 bases, with 8 bases sitting between them. The CDR3 has 14 amino acids. In nucleotides, the CDR3 is TGTGCCAGCAGCTTGGGACAAACCAACACTGAAGCTTTCTTT. It encodes CASSLGQTNTEAFF.

The V gene is TRBV5-6, the J gene TRBJ1-3; D not certain. The CDR3 loop spans 15 amino acids. Looked up from germline, CDR1 is SGHDT and CDR2 is YYEEEE. Deletions cut 3 bases from V and 4 bases from J, with 14 bases between. The CDR3 spells CASSSMGSNGNTIYF. CDR3 bases: TGTGCCAGCAGCTCTATGGGTTCTAACGGAAACACCATATATTTT.